The 25 T cell receptor beta chains below were found in one sample sequenced in a study of beta chain features in type 1 diabetes. No antigen has been identified for these receptors. Study-wide results and caveats: In all four CD4+ subsets, TCRB CDR3 length was significantly, moderately reduced in type 1 diabetes.

Expressed TCRB transcripts were sequenced, since all the RNA that had been isolated was reverse transcribed. The data were produced by immunoSEQ multiplex PCR, yet TCRdb's version contains in-frame clones alone and is incomplete. The repertoire holds 550,000 to 850,000 clones, around an eighth seen once, with about 0.02% in the top ten. The sequenced sample was naive CD4+ T cells from blood. These receptor sequences come from a man between 18 and 29 years old with type 1 diabetes.

Points on this clone: Other nucleotide sequences from this sample produce the same CDR3. V gene TRBV6-5 combines with J gene TRBJ2-7; D gene uncertain. Germline loops: CDR1 MNHEY, CDR2 SVGAGI. The CDR3 totals 11 residues. With 2 bases removed from V and 7 bases from J, the gap between germline ends came to 6 bases. As DNA, the CDR3 is TGTGCCAGCAGTTACGTGGGAGAGCAGTACTTC. Translating gives CASSYVGEQYF.

The CDR3 DNA follows: TGTGCCAGCAGCCCCTTGGGGGCGGGGGGAGGCACAGATACGCAGTATTTT. It codes for CASSPLGAGGGTDTQYF. The genes are TRBV9 and TRBJ2-3, with 8 bases identical to TRBD2. Germline V gene sequence: CDR1 SGDLS, CDR2 YYNGEE. The CDR3 has 17 residues. Trimming took 4 bases from V and 1 from J; bases not matched to a gene: 11.

This clone was counted between two and nine times. The V call is TRBV10-3, the J call TRBJ2-7; possibly TRBD1 or TRBD2 for D (6 bases each). With 6 bases removed from V and 0 bases from J, the gap between germline ends came to 15 bases. The CDR3 consists of 15 residues. The germline V gene encodes CDR1 ENHRY and CDR2 SYGVKD. The chain's CDR3 is CAISPGAKDSYEQYF. The DNA of the CDR3 is TGTGCCATCAGCCCGGGGGCGAAGGACTCCTACGAGCAGTACTTC.

V is TRBV4-1 and J is TRBJ1-5, with unresolved D. V gave up 4 bases and J gave up 0 bases, with 7 bases separating them. Germline V gene lookup returns CDR1 MGHRA and CDR2 YSYEKL. This CDR3 spans 14 amino acids. The CDR3 protein is CASSLSSSNQPQHF. CDR3 coding DNA: TGCGCCAGCAGCCTCAGCTCTAGCAATCAGCCCCAGCATTTT.

The chain carries TRBV9 and TRBJ1-3; D not certain. Per germline, CDR1 SGDLS and CDR2 YYNGEE. V shed 4 bases and J shed 0 bases, with 8 bases lying between them. This CDR3 has 14 amino acids. Here the CDR3 DNA reads TGTGCCAGCAGCTCCGGACCCTCTGGAAACACCATATATTTT. Translated: CASSSGPSGNTIYF.

V is TRBV7-2 and J is TRBJ1-1; perhaps TRBD1 as D (5 bases). The CDR3 covers 14 residues. V was clipped by 4 bases and J by 0 bases, with 9 bases between them. Germline V gives CDR1 SGHTA, CDR2 FQGNSA. Written as DNA, the CDR3 is TGTGCCAGCAGCTGGGGACGGTTGAACACTGAAGCTTTCTTT. Translating it yields CASSWGRLNTEAFF.

This rearrangement joins TRBV7-2 to TRBJ2-5; perhaps TRBD2 as D (7 bases). The CDR3 has 17 residues. Trimming took 5 bases from V and 2 from J, leaving 21 bases between them. Germline V gene sequence: CDR1 SGHTA, CDR2 FQGNSA. CDR3 protein: CASSPVRGRADQETQYF. Here the CDR3 DNA reads TGTGCCAGCAGCCCCGTGCGGGGGCGAGCTGATCAAGAGACCCAGTACTTC.

The rearrangement uses TRBV6-5 and TRBJ2-2; 7 bases agree with TRBD1. Looked up from germline, CDR1 is MNHEY and CDR2 is SVGAGI. This CDR3 region has 14 residues. With V trimmed by 6 bases and J by 4 bases, 5 bases remained unmatched. This chain's CDR3 is CASRTGSVTGELFF. The CDR3 region has the DNA TGTGCCAGCAGGACAGGGTCAGTCACCGGGGAGCTGTTTTTT.

This clone has only a few counts. This chain joins TRBV4-2 and TRBJ1-5, with 8 bases that match TRBD1. Germline values: CDR1 LGHNA, CDR2 YNFKEQ. V gave up 4 bases and J gave up 8 bases; unmatched junction bases: 7. This CDR3 is 14 amino acids long. This CDR3 reads CASSLGQGGEPQHF. In nucleotides, the CDR3 is TGTGCCAGCAGCCTCGGACAGGGTGGAGAGCCCCAGCATTTT.

The table lists this clone with a few counts. The rearrangement joins TRBV2 to TRBJ2-7; TRBD1 agrees at 7 bases. Germline values: CDR1 SNHLY, CDR2 FYNNEI. The CDR3 runs to 15 residues. With V trimmed by 4 bases and J by 0 bases, 6 bases remained unmatched. The CDR3, as DNA: TGTGCCAGCAGTGCCCTAGGGGGCAGCTCCTACGAGCAGTACTTC. Its translation: CASSALGGSSYEQYF.

Remarks on this clone: The same CDR3 also results from other DNA sequences found in this sample. J is TRBJ2-7 and V is TRBV29-1; D is possibly TRBD1 or TRBD2 (5 bases each). V was shortened by 6 bases and J by 4 bases, with 16 bases between the two germline ends. The CDR3 extends over 13 amino acids. Germline assignment: CDR1 SQVTM and CDR2 ANQGSEA. The CDR3 here is CSVAGTGGYEQYF. The CDR3 DNA reads TGCAGCGTGGCCGGGACGGGTGGGTACGAGCAGTACTTC.

This clone was detected only a few times. V usage is TRBV5-1 and J usage is TRBJ1-2; D is ambiguous. There are 13 residues in the CDR3. V lost 0 bases to trimming and J lost 8 bases, with 11 bases between them. Looked up from germline, CDR1 is SGHRS and CDR2 is YFSETQ. The CDR3 DNA sequence: TGCGCCAGCAGCTTGGAGGGAGAGTGGGGCTACACCTTC. Translated, it gives CASSLEGEWGYTF.

The CDR3 DNA is TGTGCCAGCAGTCCAGGAGCTAGCGGGTACGAGCAGTACTTC. Protein product: CASSPGASGYEQYF. The chain combines TRBV7-9 with TRBJ2-7, with 8 bases matching TRBD2. V lost 6 bases, J lost 4 bases, and 8 bases stayed unmatched. There are 14 residues in the CDR3. Germline V gives CDR1 SEHNR, CDR2 FQNEAQ (reference sequence).

This clone turned up a few times. The chain joins TRBV28 to TRBJ2-6; D unclear. Germline V gene lookup returns CDR1 MDHEN and CDR2 SYDVKM. This CDR3 is 18 amino acids long. The ends were cut back, 4 bases at V and 0 bases at J, with 16 bases in the middle. The DNA for the CDR3 is TGTGCCAGCAGTTACCCCGGACGGTTCGACTCTGGGGCCAACGTCCTGACTTTC. Its protein is CASSYPGRFDSGANVLTF.

The chain carries TRBV7-8 and TRBJ2-2; maybe TRBD2 (6 bases). Trimming pared 5 bases from V and 3 bases from J, leaving 16 bases between. The CDR3 is 16 residues long. CDR1 SGHVS and CDR2 FQNEAQ come from the germline V gene. The CDR3 is CASSPFGGTDTGELFF. The CDR3 DNA sequence: TGTGCCAGCAGCCCTTTCGGGGGTACGGACACCGGGGAGCTGTTTTTT.

V and J are TRBV5-1 and TRBJ1-4, with TRBD1 matching over 7 bases. Germline loops: CDR1 SGHRS, CDR2 YFSETQ. The CDR3 runs 16 residues. V was pared by 2 bases and J by 2 bases, with 6 bases of the junction left unmatched. The CDR3 reads CASSFRQGGTNEKLFF. In nucleotides, the CDR3 is TGCGCCAGCAGCTTCCGACAGGGAGGGACTAATGAAAAACTGTTTTTT.

The V call is TRBV5-1, the J call TRBJ1-1; D is possibly TRBD1 (6 bases). This CDR3 has 14 residues. The germline gives CDR1 SGHRS, CDR2 YFSETQ. Trimming shortened V by 4 bases and J by 7 bases, and 17 bases separated the two germline ends. In DNA, the CDR3 is TGCGCCAGCAGCCAAAAGACAGGCGGGATTGAAGCTTTCTTT. Translating gives CASSQKTGGIEAFF. The full variable domain, with the rest looked up from reference TRBV5-1 and TRBJ1-1, is KAGVTQTPRYLIKTRGQQVTLSCSPISGHRSVSWYQQTPGQGLQFLFEYFSETQRNKGNFPGRFSGRQFSNSRSEMNVSTLELGDSALYLCASSQKTGGIEAFFGQGTRLTVV.

The chain couples TRBV21-1 to TRBJ1-5. TRBV21-1 is a known pseudogene. CDR3 length equals 11 residues. CDR3 nucleotides: TGTGCCAGCACTGTCCATCAGCCCCAGCATTTT. Its protein product is CASTVHQPQHF.

This clone was recorded a few times. The chain links TRBV2 to TRBJ1-5; D possibly corresponds to TRBD1 (6 bases). This CDR3 comprises 13 residues. CDR1 is SNHLY and CDR2 is FYNNEI in the germline V gene. Deletions cut 3 bases from V and 7 bases from J, with 10 bases between. This CDR3 is CASSDQGRQPQHF. CDR3 sequence (DNA): TGTGCCAGCAGTGACCAGGGGAGACAGCCCCAGCATTTT.

This chain's CDR3 is CAISPGTGMNTEAFF. DNA of the CDR3: TGTGCCATCAGTCCCGGGACAGGGATGAACACTGAAGCTTTCTTT. The genes are TRBV10-3 and TRBJ1-1; 9 nucleotides match TRBD1. The J segment lost 0 bases and the V segment lost 5 bases, leaving 4 bases of the junction unmatched. CDR3 length: 15 residues. Germline V gene data show CDR1 as ENHRY and CDR2 as SYGVKD.

This chain links TRBV18 with TRBJ2-1; a possible D gene is TRBD1 (7 bases). V lost 6 bases to trimming and J lost 6 bases, with 9 bases between them. This CDR3 has 12 residues. CDR1 is KGHSH, CDR2 LQKENI, per germline. CDR3 in DNA: TGTGCCAGCTCCCAGGGGGGCAATGAGCAGTTCTTC. Protein: CASSQGGNEQFF.

The chain joins TRBV10-3 to TRBJ2-1; D is perhaps TRBD1 (5 bases). This CDR3 comprises 15 residues. Trimming took off 5 bases at V and 5 bases at J, with 16 bases between the two ends. Germline V lookup: CDR1 ENHRY, CDR2 SYGVKD. The CDR3, as DNA: TGTGCCATCAGTCCGTCGATGGCCAGGGACAATGAGCAGTTCTTC. It translates to CAISPSMARDNEQFF.

This clone showed up just a few times. The chain carries TRBV19 and TRBJ2-1; 7 positions match TRBD2. CDR3 length equals 15 residues. V lost 1 base and J lost 5; bases outside the gene matches: 5. Germline loops: CDR1 LNHDA, CDR2 SQIVND (reference sequence). In DNA form, the CDR3 reads TGTGCCAGTAGTATAGCCCCGGGGGGTCACAATGAGCAGTTCTTC. Translating gives CASSIAPGGHNEQFF.

This clone occurred a few times. The chain employs TRBV10-3 and TRBJ2-1; 7 bases match TRBD1. The germline V gene encodes CDR1 ENHRY and CDR2 SYGVKD. V dropped 9 bases and J dropped 5; count of bases not matched to a gene: 7. The CDR3 totals 13 residues. The CDR3 DNA reads as TGTGCCATGAGCAGGGGGAGAGACAATGAGCAGTTCTTC. As protein: CAMSRGRDNEQFF.

This clone was seen a handful of times. The genes are TRBV7-8 and TRBJ1-2; unclear D gene. The V and J ends lost 3 bases and 4 bases respectively, with 15 bases between them. Germline CDR1 is SGHVS and CDR2 is FQNEAQ. There are 15 residues in the CDR3. The CDR3 protein is CASSLSKEGLYGYTF. The DNA for the CDR3 is TGTGCCAGCAGCTTGTCGAAGGAAGGGCTCTATGGCTACACCTTC.